This T cell receptor (beta chain) originates from a study of OX40 agonist ivuxolimab in advanced cancers. About the investigation overall: Ivuxolimab was an agonistic, fully human IgG2 monoclonal antibody directed against OX40 (CD134), a costimulatory receptor. Intravenous ivuxolimab was administered to patients every 2 weeks at six dose levels: 0.01, 0.1, 0.3, 1.5, 3 and 10 mg/kg. Of the 50 or so patients in dose escalation, about 20 had hepatocellular carcinoma, some 15 had melanoma, 9 had renal cell carcinoma and 9 had head and neck cancer. The dose-escalation cohort was 82.7% male with a mean age of roughly 60 years, ranging from about 23 to 85. Patients were allowed to have had prior anti-PD-1, anti-PD-L1 or anti-CTLA-4 therapy, and less than 45% of the dose-escalation patients had previously received checkpoint inhibitors. Three dose-escalation patients achieved partial responses, one with hepatocellular carcinoma and two with cutaneous melanoma. Peripheral TCRbeta sequencing was intended to test whether TCR sequence diversity was altered and clonal T-cell expansion was caused by ivuxolimab. The paper reports the monotherapy dose-escalation portion (N of about 52 patients) of the phase I ivuxolimab trial.

For sequencing of the TCRbeta CDR3 region, genomic DNA was extracted from the sorted cells. TCRbeta CDR3 regions were sequenced using the immunoSEQ Assay. Drawn from immuneACCESS, this table holds only the in-frame rearrangements with V and J called that TCRdb kept. Clones are partly lost; checked studies trace under half to an unresolved V gene and leave the rest unexplained. The sample table lists around 87,000 clones, 85% to 95% of them with a count of one. 2.6% of the sample is taken by the ten largest. In the case of this clone: The antigen this receptor binds is unknown. No base quality values were provided; no much bigger clone lies one nucleotide off.

Patients with a history of autoimmune disease or receiving systemic immunosuppression were excluded from the trial. Peripheral blood for TCR sequencing was collected from all dose cohorts at baseline, on cycle 4 day 1, and on cycle 7 day 1. The samples were taken from a phase I, first-in-human, multicenter, open-label dose-escalation trial of ivuxolimab. Adults with locally advanced or metastatic head and neck squamous cell, hepatocellular, melanoma or renal cell carcinoma were enrolled in the trial. Before TCR sequencing, CD4+ T cells and CD8+ T cells were sorted from peripheral blood as separate populations. Findings and caveats that apply to the study as a whole: On average, CD8+ T cells showed more expanded clones than CD4+ T cells after ivuxolimab. Low levels of normalized T-cell clonal expansion were also seen in some nonresponding patients. Clonal expansion of both CD4+ and CD8+ blood T cells was observed from baseline to week 6 at doses 0.1 to 3.0 mg/kg. The antigen specificity of the peripheral T cells that underwent clonal expansion was not determined. In the 0.1-3.0 mg/kg groups, partial responders had among the lowest normalized peripheral clonal expansion, particularly in CD8+ T cells.

The germline V gene specifies SQVTM as CDR1 and ANQGSEA as CDR2. The CDR3 has 16 amino acids, counting the end cysteine and phenylalanine. Of all the DNA, just the CDR3 is kept, 48 bases in frame from base 1. Ends trimmed: V by 2 bases, J by 1 base; bases unmatched to a gene: 10. The TCR sequence derives from an adult with an advanced solid tumor such as melanoma, head and neck, liver or kidney cancer. The source material was CD4+ or CD8+ T cells sorted from blood, sampled in a trial of the OX40 agonist ivuxolimab. In this chain, TRBV29-1 is recombined with TRBJ2-7; the central 8 bases match TRBD2. The CDR3 reads CSVERASGSQSYEQYF. In nucleotides, the sequence is TGCAGCGTTGAAAGGGCTAGCGGGTCTCAGTCCTACGAGCAGTACTTC.